This T cell receptor (beta chain) came from a study of blood T cell repertoires in COVID-19. The protocol was immunoSEQ multiplex PCR, while the TCRdb copy is restricted to in-frame clones and leaves out a portion. Of 150,000 to 200,000 clones listed, around 81% are singletons. Sequencing input: peripheral blood. This TCR came from a woman aged 80 or over with COVID-19, enrolled during active disease.

The DNA of the CDR3 is TGTGCCAGTAGAAGAATCTCGGGACAGGGCTCTGGAAACACCATATATTTT. Amino acid sequence: CASRRISGQGSGNTIYF. The gene calls are TRBV19 and TRBJ1-3, with 9 bases fitting TRBD1. CDR3 length: 17 residues. V shed 6 bases and J 0 bases; nucleotides not matched to a gene: 9. From germline, CDR1 is LNHDA and CDR2 SQIVND (reference sequence).